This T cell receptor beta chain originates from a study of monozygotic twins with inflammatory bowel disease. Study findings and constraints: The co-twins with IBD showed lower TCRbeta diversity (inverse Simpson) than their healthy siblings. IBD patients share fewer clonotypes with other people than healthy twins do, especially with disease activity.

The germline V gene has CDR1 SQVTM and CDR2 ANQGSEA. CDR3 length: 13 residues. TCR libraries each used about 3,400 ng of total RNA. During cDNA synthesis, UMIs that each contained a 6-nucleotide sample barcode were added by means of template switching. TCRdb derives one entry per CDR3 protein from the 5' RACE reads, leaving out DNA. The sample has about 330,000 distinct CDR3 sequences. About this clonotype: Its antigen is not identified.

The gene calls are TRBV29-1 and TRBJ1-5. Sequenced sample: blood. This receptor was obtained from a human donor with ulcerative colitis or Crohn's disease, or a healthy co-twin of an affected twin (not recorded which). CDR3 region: CSVLENSNQPQHF.